This entry lists 27 T cell receptor beta chains sequenced from one sample in a study of identifying expanded T cells in peripheral blood. The table came from immunoSEQ multiplex PCR; TCRdb's copy has only in-frame clones and leaves some out. The sample carries about 90,000 clones, approximately 81% recorded once. Material: blood. The origin of the receptors is a person aged 18 to 75 in good health.

The chain recombines TRBV5-1 with TRBJ2-1; D assignment may be TRBD1 or TRBD2 (5 bases each). The V gene lost 9 bases and the J gene lost 4 bases, with 17 bases spanning the gap. This CDR3 has 14 amino acids. Germline V gives CDR1 SGHRS, CDR2 YFSETQ. CDR3 loop: CATSRGSEYNEQFF. CDR3 coding DNA: TGCGCCACCTCGAGGGGTTCAGAATACAATGAGCAGTTCTTC.

This clone was observed once. The V gene is TRBV5-1, the J gene TRBJ1-4, with 9 bases fitting TRBD1. Germline V gene lookup returns CDR1 SGHRS and CDR2 YFSETQ. This CDR3 is built from 16 residues. The junction had 5 bases not matched to a gene; V was cut back by 4 bases and J by 1 base. CDR3: CASSGQGSETNEKLFF. CDR3 DNA: TGCGCCAGCAGCGGACAGGGGTCTGAAACTAATGAAAAACTGTTTTTT.

The rearrangement uses TRBV18 and TRBJ1-2, with 8 nucleotides matching TRBD1. The J segment lost 1 base and the V segment lost 3 bases, leaving 7 bases of the junction unmatched. Looked up from germline, CDR1 is KGHSH and CDR2 is LQKENI. The CDR3 has 16 residues. The CDR3: CASSPTTGGNNYGYTF. As DNA, the CDR3 is TGTGCCAGCTCACCGACCACAGGGGGGAATAACTATGGCTACACCTTC.

The table lists this clone with a count of one. The chain uses TRBV5-1 and TRBJ1-5; D gene unclear. The CDR3 runs 13 residues. CDR1 is SGHRS, CDR2 YFSETQ, per germline. Trimming stripped 4 bases from V and 7 bases from J, with 12 bases between. This CDR3 reads CASSPGASQPQHF. In DNA, the CDR3 is TGCGCCAGCAGCCCCGGAGCCAGCCAGCCCCAGCATTTT. The full variable domain, with the rest looked up from reference TRBV5-1 and TRBJ1-5, is KAGVTQTPRYLIKTRGQQVTLSCSPISGHRSVSWYQQTPGQGLQFLFEYFSETQRNKGNFPGRFSGRQFSNSRSEMNVSTLELGDSALYLCASSPGASQPQHFGDGTRLSIL.

This chain joins TRBV7-6 and TRBJ1-3, with D unclear. V gave up 4 bases and J gave up 7 bases, with 20 bases separating them. The CDR3 consists of 16 residues. Germline V gene sequence: CDR1 SGHVS, CDR2 FNYEAQ. The CDR3 DNA reads as TGTGCCAGCAGCTCTAGCGGGTGGGGATCTGCGAACACCATATATTTT. Its translation is CASSSSGWGSANTIYF.

The gene calls are TRBV7-9 and TRBJ1-2; D is unresolved. The CDR3 consists of 14 residues. V gave up 4 bases and J gave up 1 base, with 10 bases separating them. CDR1 and CDR2 (germline): SEHNR, FQNEAQ (reference sequence). The CDR3 region is CASSSSGSNYGYTF. The CDR3 DNA is TGTGCCAGCAGCTCCTCGGGCAGTAACTATGGCTACACCTTC.

The chain employs TRBV5-5 and TRBJ1-1; D ambiguous. The ends were cut back, 2 bases at V and 4 bases at J, with 18 bases in the middle. This CDR3 region has 16 residues. The V gene's germline CDR1 is SGHKS and CDR2 YYEKEE (reference sequence). The CDR3 DNA is TGTGCCAGCAGCTTTGGGTTCGGGTGGGCGACCACTGAAGCTTTCTTT. Translation gives CASSFGFGWATTEAFF. Using reference TRBV5-5 and TRBJ1-1 for the parts outside the CDR3, the full variable domain is DAGVTQSPTHLIKTRGQQVTLRCSPISGHKSVSWYQQVLGQGPQFIFQYYEKEERGRGNFPDRFSARQFPNYSSELNVNALLLGDSALYLCASSFGFGWATTEAFFGQGTRLTVV.

The rearrangement uses TRBV7-8 and TRBJ2-2, with a possible D match to TRBD1 (6 bases). The CDR3 is 19 residues long. V was pared by 0 bases and J by 2 bases, with 19 bases between. Germline lookup yields CDR1 SGHVS and CDR2 FQNEAQ. CDR3 coding DNA: TGTGCCAGCAGCTTAGCGCGATTTGGACAGCTTACCAACACCGGGGAGCTGTTTTTT. It translates to CASSLARFGQLTNTGELFF.

The V gene is TRBV20-1, the J gene TRBJ1-1; the D is unclear. CDR3 length: 11 amino acids. V lost 4 bases and J 7 bases, leaving 10 bases between the germline ends. CDR1 and CDR2 from the germline V gene are DFQATT and SNEGSKA (reference sequence). In DNA form, the CDR3 reads TGCAGTGCTACCTCCCCTGGTGAAGCTTTCTTT. Translated: CSATSPGEAFF.

The chain couples TRBV30 to TRBJ1-5; no reliable D call. Germline assignment: CDR1 GTSNPN and CDR2 SVGIG (reference sequence). V lost 1 base to trimming and J lost 2 bases, with 9 bases between them. This CDR3 region has 14 residues. The CDR3 loop is CAWSAHVGNQPQHF. The CDR3 DNA reads TGTGCCTGGAGTGCACACGTGGGCAATCAGCCCCAGCATTTT.

This clone was counted between two and nine times. This chain links TRBV30 with TRBJ1-1, with D perhaps matching TRBD1 (5 bases). CDR3 length equals 13 residues. Germline CDR1 and CDR2: GTSNPN and SVGIG (reference sequence). Trimming took off 1 base at V and 7 bases at J, with 13 bases between the two ends. This CDR3 reads CAWSGDRGYEAFF. Here the CDR3 DNA reads TGTGCCTGGAGTGGGGACCGAGGTTATGAAGCTTTCTTT.

V usage is TRBV4-1 and J usage is TRBJ2-7; no clear D gene. V was trimmed by 0 bases and J by 5 bases, leaving 11 bases between them. Germline assignment: CDR1 MGHRA and CDR2 YSYEKL. CDR3 length: 14 amino acids. CDR3 sequence (DNA): TGCGCCAGCAGCCAAGATATTAGGGCAGACGAGCAGTACTTC. Protein sequence: CASSQDIRADEQYF.

CDR3 coding DNA: TGTGCCAGCAGCCCCGGACTCAGCGGGGGGCGGAACATTCAGTACTTC. Translating it yields CASSPGLSGGRNIQYF. This chain uses TRBV11-3 with TRBJ2-4, with TRBD2 identical over 9 bases. There are 16 residues in the CDR3. The germline gives CDR1 SGHNT, CDR2 YENEEA. The V segment lost 5 bases and the J segment 7 bases; nucleotides outside the gene matches: 12.

The rearrangement links TRBV6-1 to TRBJ2-7; D not certain. CDR1 and CDR2 from the germline V gene are MNHNS and SASEGT. Trimming left V 0 bases short and J 0 bases short, with 18 bases between. The CDR3 is made up of 18 amino acids. DNA for the CDR3: TGTGCCAGCAGTGAAGCGAGACATACACACCGGGCCTCCTACGAGCAGTACTTC. Amino acid sequence: CASSEARHTHRASYEQYF.

The CDR3 DNA sequence: TGTGCCAGCAGTGAATCTACATTGGAGCTGTTTTTT. This encodes CASSESTLELFF. The chain has TRBV25-1 and TRBJ2-2; D not resolved. Per the germline V gene, CDR1 is MGHDK and CDR2 is SYGVNS. Trimming cost V 1 base and J 10 bases, with 7 bases left between them. The CDR3 totals 12 residues.

The rearrangement uses TRBV2 and TRBJ2-3; D may be TRBD2 (6 bases). Germline V gene sequence: CDR1 SNHLY, CDR2 FYNNEI. The CDR3 spans 13 residues. The V gene lost 10 bases and the J gene lost 0 bases, with 11 bases spanning the gap. The CDR3 loop is CATRRGSTDTQYF. The DNA of the CDR3 is TGTGCCACGAGGAGGGGTAGCACAGATACGCAGTATTTT. Full variable domain (rest looked up from reference TRBV2 and TRBJ2-3): EPEVTQTPSHQVTQMGQEVILRCVPISNHLYFYWYRQILGQKVEFLVSFYNNEISEKSEIFDDQFSVERPDGSNFTLKIRSTKLEDSAMYFCATRRGSTDTQYFGPGTRLTVL.

This clone was counted once. The chain recombines TRBV6-5 with TRBJ1-4; D perhaps matches TRBD1 (5 bases). V lost 6 bases, J lost 8 bases, and 19 bases lay in between. This CDR3 region has 15 residues. The V gene's germline CDR1 is MNHEY and CDR2 SVGAGI. CDR3 nucleotide sequence: TGTGCCAGCAGAGGGGTGGGGCCTGCGGGGGAAAAACTGTTTTTT. Translation: CASRGVGPAGEKLFF.

This clone was seen a single time. The genes are TRBV13 and TRBJ2-5; 11 positions agree with TRBD1. Germline V CDR1 and CDR2: PRHDT, FYEKMQ (reference sequence). The CDR3 runs to 18 residues. With 0 bases clipped from V and 5 bases from J, the junction kept 11 bases outside the gene matches. The CDR3 coding sequence is TGTGCCAGCAGCTTAGGCCCTGGGGGACAGGGGGAATGGGAGACCCAGTACTTC. It translates to CASSLGPGGQGEWETQYF.

The chain uses TRBV5-4 and TRBJ2-1; D gene unclear. The germline V and J ends were trimmed by 0 bases and 5 bases, with 12 bases remaining between them. The CDR3 sequence is 15 residues long. Germline CDR1 is SGHNT and CDR2 is YYREEE (reference sequence). CDR3 DNA sequence: TGTGCCAGCAGCTTGGTTGGAGCGACCAACAATGAGCAGTTCTTC. Translating it yields CASSLVGATNNEQFF.

The rearrangement links TRBV28 to TRBJ1-5; D possibly corresponds to TRBD1 (5 bases). V lost 7 bases, J lost 1 base, and 17 bases lay in between. Germline CDR1 and CDR2: MDHEN and SYDVKM. There are 16 residues in the CDR3. This CDR3 reads CASTPGGGLSNQPQHF. DNA of the CDR3: TGTGCCAGCACCCCCGGGGGGGGTCTAAGCAATCAGCCCCAGCATTTT.

V usage is TRBV6-6 and J usage is TRBJ1-4; D is uncertain. V was shortened by 7 bases and J by 0 bases, with 9 bases between the two germline ends. Germline V gives CDR1 MNHNY, CDR2 SVGAGI (reference sequence). The CDR3 extends over 14 amino acids. The CDR3 nucleotides are TGTGCCAGCAAACAGATAACAACTAATGAAAAACTGTTTTTT. This codes for CASKQITTNEKLFF.

This clone was detected once. The chain couples TRBV6-5 to TRBJ2-7; D is unresolved. With 0 bases removed from V and 6 bases from J, the gap between germline ends came to 12 bases. Germline V gene lookup returns CDR1 MNHEY and CDR2 SVGAGI. CDR3 length equals 14 residues. Written as DNA, the CDR3 is TGTGCCAGCAGTTACTCGATACAGACCGTCGAGCAGTACTTC. Protein: CASSYSIQTVEQYF.

The rearrangement uses TRBV5-6 and TRBJ1-1; no firm D call. This CDR3 is built from 16 residues. Germline-derived CDR1 and CDR2 are SGHDT and YYEEEE. Trimming shortened V by 0 bases and J by 6 bases, and 18 bases separated the two germline ends. CDR3 DNA sequence: TGTGCCAGCAGCTTGGCGGGCGGTTATAAGGCCTCTGAAGCTTTCTTT. It specifies CASSLAGGYKASEAFF.

The chain is built from TRBV4-1 and TRBJ2-7; D is ambiguous. Per germline, CDR1 MGHRA and CDR2 YSYEKL. The V end lost 3 bases, the J end lost 9 bases, and 18 bases lay between the germline ends. The CDR3 spans 14 residues. CDR3 bases: TGCGCCAGCAGCCAGACCAGGATACGGTATGGGCAGTACTTC. This gives the protein CASSQTRIRYGQYF.

The chain links TRBV15 to TRBJ1-2; no clear D. Per the germline V gene, CDR1 is LNHNV and CDR2 is YYDKDF (reference sequence). The CDR3 consists of 13 residues. V lost 0 bases and J 3 bases, leaving 5 bases between the germline ends. The CDR3 loop reads CATSRDGHYGYTF. The CDR3 bases are TGTGCCACCAGCAGAGATGGGCACTATGGCTACACCTTC.

This chain links TRBV30 with TRBJ2-3, with TRBD2 matching 10 bases. This CDR3 has 15 residues. The germline CDR1 and CDR2 sequences are GTSNPN and SVGIG (reference sequence). Germline trimming cut 0 bases from V and 3 bases from J; bases unmatched to any gene: 3. The CDR3 protein is CAWSVERGGTDTQYF. The CDR3 nucleotides read TGTGCCTGGAGTGTAGAGCGGGGGGGAACAGATACGCAGTATTTT. Full variable domain (outside the CDR3, taken from reference TRBV30 and TRBJ2-3): SQTIHQWPATLVQPVGSPLSLECTVEGTSNPNLYWYRQAAGRGLQLLFYSVGIGQISSEVPQNLSASRPQDRQFILSSKKLLLSDSGFYLCAWSVERGGTDTQYFGPGTRLTVL.

The chain is built from TRBV13 and TRBJ1-3, with D unclear. There are 15 residues in the CDR3. CDR1 and CDR2 (germline): PRHDT, FYEKMQ (reference sequence). V was cut by 3 bases and J by 1 base, with 10 bases left in between. CDR3 loop: CASSFAGLSGNTIYF. CDR3 sequence (DNA): TGTGCCAGCAGCTTTGCAGGTCTTTCTGGAAACACCATATATTTT.